A selection of T cell receptor beta chains follows, all from one sample in a study of blood T cell repertoires in COVID-19. The data were produced by immunoSEQ multiplex PCR, yet TCRdb's version contains in-frame clones alone and is incomplete. Among a few hundred thousand clones listed, 80% to 90% were seen once. The specimen was PBMCs or T cells enriched from blood (not recorded which). Source of these receptors: a man younger than 40 who had recovered from COVID-19. Each CDR3 is given with its conserved first and last residue. The D gene is left open where the match is weak. Some rows mark clone size as missing; the rest say once, few, many or name a class of expanded clone.

>TRBJ1-2|-|TRBV5-1|TRBD1
CASSLEDRWHYGYTF
TGCGCCAGCAGCTTGGAGGACAGGTGGCACTATGGCTACACCTTC
>TRBJ1-6|-|TRBV6-5|-
CASSSAGTYNSPLHF
TGTGCCAGCAGTTCCGCCGGTACCTATAATTCACCCCTCCACTTT
>TRBJ1-2|few|TRBV5-1|TRBD1
CASWGQGDGYTF
TGCGCCAGCTGGGGACAGGGAGATGGCTACACCTTC
>TRBJ1-5|-|TRBV6-1|-
CASSEAIRGMSQPQHF
TGTGCCAGCAGTGAAGCGATCAGGGGTATGAGTCAGCCCCAGCATTTT
>TRBJ1-5|few|TRBV4-1|TRBD1
CASSQTGMSNQPQHF
TGCGCCAGCAGCCAGACAGGGATGAGCAATCAGCCCCAGCATTTT
>TRBJ1-2|-|TRBV7-9|TRBD1
CASSLQGQGTVNYGYTF
TGTGCCAGCAGCTTACAAGGACAGGGCACGGTTAACTATGGCTACACCTTC
>TRBJ2-7|-|TRBV25-1|-
CASTRTGTTSYEQYF
TGTGCCAGCACACGAACCGGGACAACTTCCTACGAGCAGTACTTC
>TRBJ2-3|-|TRBV7-9|-
CASSLPQDTQYF
TGTGCCAGCAGCTTACCCCAAGATACGCAGTATTTT
>TRBJ2-5|once|TRBV7-2|TRBD1
CASSQEGASIETQYF
TGTGCCAGCAGCCAAGAGGGGGCGAGTATAGAGACCCAGTACTTC
>TRBJ1-4|once|TRBV18|-
CASSPMSQGNEKLFF
TGTGCCAGCTCACCGATGAGCCAGGGGAATGAAAAACTGTTTTTT
>TRBJ2-2|-|TRBV7-2|TRBD2
CASRDSGGPGELFF
TGTGCCAGCAGAGATAGCGGGGGGCCCGGGGAGCTGTTTTTT
>TRBJ2-1|-|TRBV5-4|-
CASSPSPSLYNEQFF
TGTGCCAGCAGTCCGTCGCCTAGCCTCTACAATGAGCAGTTCTTC
>TRBJ2-7|-|TRBV6-2/TRBV6-3|TRBD1
CASSSYRQGQGKVEQYF
TGTGCCAGCAGTTCTTACCGACAGGGACAGGGCAAGGTGGAGCAGTACTTC
>TRBJ1-1|-|TRBV6-5|-
CASSYSGRATEAFF
TGTGCCAGCAGTTACTCGGGGAGGGCCACTGAAGCTTTCTTT
>TRBJ1-1|-|TRBV3-1/TRBV3-2|-
CASSATGTTEAFF
TGTGCCAGCAGCGCCACAGGTACCACTGAAGCTTTCTTT
>TRBJ2-3|once|TRBV3-1/TRBV3-2|TRBD2
CASSQAGGTDTQYF
TGTGCCAGCAGCCAGGCGGGGGGCACAGATACGCAGTATTTT
>TRBJ2-7|-|TRBV18|TRBD2
CASSTQVSGGEYEQYF
TGTGCCAGCTCAACGCAGGTTAGCGGGGGGGAGTACGAGCAGTACTTC
>TRBJ1-1|-|TRBV5-4|-
CASSLVAGREAFF
TGTGCCAGCAGCTTGGTGGCAGGGAGGGAAGCTTTCTTT
>TRBJ1-2|-|TRBV19|-
CASSIDQAFPYGYTF
TGTGCCAGTAGTATAGATCAGGCTTTTCCCTATGGCTACACCTTC
>TRBJ1-1|-|TRBV7-9|TRBD1
CASSPGTGLAEAFF
TGTGCCAGCAGCCCCGGGACAGGGCTCGCTGAAGCTTTCTTT
>TRBJ2-5|-|TRBV6-5|TRBD1
CASSYSGGQGRGTQYF
TGTGCCAGCAGTTACTCAGGTGGACAGGGGAGGGGGACCCAGTACTTC
>TRBJ1-1|-|TRBV5-1|TRBD1
CASSPGQKNTEAFF
TGCGCCAGCAGCCCGGGACAGAAGAACACTGAAGCTTTCTTT
>TRBJ1-2|-|TRBV6-5|TRBD1
CASSFRGQGYGYTF
TGTGCCAGCAGTTTTAGGGGGCAGGGCTATGGCTACACCTTC
>TRBJ2-3|once|TRBV30|-
CAWQPPGSRTDTQYF
TGTGCCTGGCAACCCCCAGGCAGCCGCACAGATACGCAGTATTTT
>TRBJ1-2|-|TRBV25-1|-
CASSYRHQWDGYTF
TGTGCCAGCAGCTACCGACACCAGTGGGATGGCTACACCTTC
>TRBJ2-7|once|TRBV7-2|-
CASSLNLGGARSYEQYF
TGTGCCAGCAGCCTCAATCTGGGGGGGGCGCGGTCCTACGAGCAGTACTTC
>TRBJ2-2|-|TRBV5-4|TRBD1
CASSLTQGPGELFF
TGTGCCAGCAGCTTGACACAGGGGCCCGGGGAGCTGTTTTTT
>TRBJ2-7|-|TRBV5-5|TRBD1
CASSQPRTGGLNEQYF
TGTGCCAGCAGCCAGCCAAGGACAGGGGGTCTCAACGAGCAGTACTTC
>TRBJ1-2|once|TRBV13|-
CASSSRAGARGYGYTF
TGTGCCAGCAGCTCCCGGGCAGGGGCGCGTGGCTATGGCTACACCTTC
>TRBJ1-1|-|TRBV4-1|-
CASSQDSGTEAFF
TGCGCCAGCAGCCAAGATTCAGGCACTGAAGCTTTCTTT
>TRBJ2-7|-|TRBV2|-
CASSEARGYPDEQYF
TGTGCCAGCAGTGAAGCGAGGGGGTACCCGGACGAGCAGTACTTC
>TRBJ1-2|-|TRBV5-4|-
CASSLDGGGGFYGYTF
TGTGCCAGCAGCTTGGACGGGGGAGGGGGGTTCTATGGCTACACCTTC
>TRBJ1-4|-|TRBV7-9|TRBD1
CASSLGGTANEKLFF
TGTGCCAGCAGCTTAGGAGGGACAGCTAATGAAAAACTGTTTTTT
>TRBJ2-1|-|TRBV7-9|TRBD1
CASSPGQGAREQFF
TGTGCCAGCAGCCCGGGACAGGGGGCGAGGGAGCAGTTCTTC
>TRBJ2-1|-|TRBV2|-
CASSAFELPYNEQFF
TGTGCCAGCAGTGCTTTCGAGCTCCCGTACAATGAGCAGTTCTTC
>TRBJ2-3|-|TRBV27|-
CASSLSSVDTQYF
TGTGCCAGCAGTTTATCGTCAGTGGATACGCAGTATTTT
>TRBJ1-6|-|TRBV10-2|-
CASSETGLLTYNSPLHF
TGCGCCAGCAGTGAGACAGGGCTTTTGACCTATAATTCACCCCTCCACTTT
>TRBJ1-5|-|TRBV7-9|TRBD1
CASSRGRDRANQPQHF
TGTGCCAGCAGCCGGGGCCGGGACAGGGCCAATCAGCCCCAGCATTTT
>TRBJ2-7|-|TRBV29-1|TRBD1
CSVEGGQGPSEQYF
TGCAGCGTTGAGGGAGGACAGGGTCCCTCCGAGCAGTACTTC
>TRBJ1-5|-|TRBV18|-
CASSPGEGQPQHF
TGTGCCAGCTCACCTGGGGAGGGGCAGCCCCAGCATTTT
>TRBJ1-1|-|TRBV27|-
CASQRGRGTEAFF
TGTGCCAGTCAAAGAGGTCGGGGCACTGAAGCTTTCTTT
>TRBJ1-2|-|TRBV4-3|-
CASSQVVGDNYGYTF
TGCGCCAGCAGCCAAGTGGTAGGGGATAACTATGGCTACACCTTC
>TRBJ1-4|-|TRBV3-1/TRBV3-2|-
CASSRPGGSNEKLFF
TGTGCCAGCAGCCGCCCCGGGGGGTCAAATGAAAAACTGTTTTTT
>TRBJ1-2|-|TRBV19|TRBD1
CASTGDRGTYGYTF
TGTGCCAGTACTGGGGACAGGGGGACGTATGGCTACACCTTC
>TRBJ1-5|-|TRBV4-1|TRBD1
CASSQEPDRVNQPQHF
TGCGCCAGCAGCCAAGAACCGGACAGGGTCAATCAGCCCCAGCATTTT
>TRBJ2-7|-|TRBV19|-
CASSTTGSEQYF
TGTGCCAGTAGTACCACAGGGAGTGAGCAGTACTTC
>TRBJ1-6|-|TRBV19|-
CASSKGEGSPLHF
TGTGCCAGTAGTAAGGGGGAGGGCTCACCCCTCCACTTT